There are many counts of the clone carrying this T cell receptor (beta chain). CDR1 and CDR2 from the germline V gene are MNHNS and SASEGT. V shed 1 base and J shed 5 bases, with 11 bases lying between them. CDR3 size: 14 residues. The entry originates in a study of molecular identifiers for immune sequencing clone quantification. In TCRdb, the PCR reads were re-called with MiXCR into one record per CDR3 protein. The table has just under 650,000 distinct CDR3 sequences, around 20% seen once. The V gene is TRBV6-1, the J gene TRBJ2-5, with D perhaps given as TRBD1 or TRBD2 (5 bases each). The sequence was collected from a human donor in good health. Some libraries in this study had Jurkat cell RNA spiked in. Sequencing was done on a sample of naive CD8+ T cells from blood, with Jurkat cell RNA spiked in. This sample's subset: FACS-sorted CD8+CD4-CCR7+CD45RA+ naive T cells. The CDR3 DNA reads as TGTGCCAGCAGTGAAGAGTGGGGCGGGGAGACCCAGTACTTC. Protein: CASSEEWGGETQYF.